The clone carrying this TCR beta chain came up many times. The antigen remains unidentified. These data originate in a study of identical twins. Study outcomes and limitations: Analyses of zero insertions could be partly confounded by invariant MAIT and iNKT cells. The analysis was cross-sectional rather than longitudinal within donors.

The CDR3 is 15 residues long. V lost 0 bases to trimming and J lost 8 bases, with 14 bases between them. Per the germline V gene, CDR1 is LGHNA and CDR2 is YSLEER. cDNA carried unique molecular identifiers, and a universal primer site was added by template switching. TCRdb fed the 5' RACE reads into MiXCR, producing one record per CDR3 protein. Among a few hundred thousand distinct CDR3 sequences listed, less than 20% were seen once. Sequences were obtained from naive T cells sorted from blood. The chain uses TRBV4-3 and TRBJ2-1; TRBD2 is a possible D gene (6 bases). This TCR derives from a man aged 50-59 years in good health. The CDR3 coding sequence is TGCGCCAGCAGCCAAGATCTTGGAGGGTTGGATGAGCAGTTCTTC. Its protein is CASSQDLGGLDEQFF.